What follows are 9 T cell receptor beta chains derived from one specimen sequenced in a study of CD8+ T cells in alopecia areata (dated by TCRdb to the late 2010s). Sample time point, as interpreted from the label and publication: 24 weeks on oral tofacitinib. The treatment or condition label on this specimen signifies: oral pan-JAK inhibitor, 5-10 mg twice daily. Library preparation used the immunoSEQ multiplex PCR assay. RNA was extracted from all samples and reverse transcribed into cDNA, which served as template for TCR sequencing. As stored in TCRdb, this immuneACCESS dataset retains in-frame rearrangements with V and J assigned. A fraction of the clones does not appear; measured against another copy, unresolved V genes explain less than half of the discrepancy, and the remainder lacks a known reason. The sample table records more than 150,000 clones; under 60% of these occur just once. In total, the top ten clones hold over 9.5% of the sample.

The sequences come from CD8+ T cells sorted from blood, collected at week 24, from a patient treated with tofacitinib. Receptors originate from a human donor with alopecia areata.

Only a few counts were recorded for this clone. The V and J genes are TRBV9 and TRBJ2-2; no reliable D call. The CDR3 runs 11 residues. With 7 bases removed from V and 4 bases from J, the gap between germline ends came to 5 bases. Looked up from germline, CDR1 is SGDLS and CDR2 is YYNGEE. The DNA for the CDR3 is TGTGCCAGCGGGTCCACCGGGGAGCTGTTTTTT. Protein product: CASGSTGELFF. Variable domain in full (rest from reference TRBV9 and TRBJ2-2): DSGVTQTPKHLITATGQRVTLRCSPRSGDLSVYWYQQSLDQGLQFLIQYYNGEERAKGNILERFSAQQFPDLHSELNLSSLELGDSALYFCASGSTGELFFGEGSRLTVL.

V usage is TRBV4-1 and J usage is TRBJ2-7; possible D gene TRBD2, 6 bases. The length of the CDR3 is 14 residues. V lost 5 bases to trimming and J lost 5 bases, with 16 bases between them. From germline, CDR1 is MGHRA and CDR2 YSYEKL. The CDR3 loop is CASSIGGSADEQYF. DNA of the CDR3: TGCGCCAGCAGCATTGGGGGGTCTGCCGACGAGCAGTACTTC.

This chain connects TRBV7-6 to TRBJ2-1; D perhaps matches TRBD2 (6 bases). Between the trimmed V and J ends, which lost 1 base and 3 bases, there was a span of 10 bases. This CDR3 region has 15 residues. Looked up from germline, CDR1 is SGHVS and CDR2 is FNYEAQ. CDR3 protein: CASSLEREIYNEQFF. For the CDR3, the DNA is TGTGCCAGCAGCTTAGAACGGGAGATCTACAATGAGCAGTTCTTC.

This clone was observed a few times. The chain employs TRBV4-2 and TRBJ2-1, with 8 bases identical to TRBD2. The V segment lost 5 bases and the J segment 3 bases; nucleotides outside the gene matches: 6. CDR3 length equals 15 residues. The V gene's germline CDR1 is LGHNA and CDR2 YNFKEQ. The CDR3 nucleotides are TGTGCCAGCAGCGATCGGGGGGGCCTCTACAATGAGCAGTTCTTC. Translation: CASSDRGGLYNEQFF.

This chain joins TRBV29-1 and TRBJ2-3, with TRBD1 as a possible D gene (6 bases). CDR3 length: 15 amino acids. The V gene's germline CDR1 is SQVTM and CDR2 ANQGSEA. V was trimmed by 3 bases and J by 3 bases, leaving 16 bases between them. The CDR3 region is CSVDRTARGTDTQYF. CDR3 nucleotide sequence: TGCAGCGTTGATCGGACAGCTCGGGGTACAGATACGCAGTATTTT.

The chain links TRBV13 to TRBJ1-5; D not resolved. Looked up from germline, CDR1 is PRHDT and CDR2 is FYEKMQ (reference sequence). This CDR3 is 14 amino acids long. V was shortened by 3 bases and J by 0 bases, with 6 bases between the two germline ends. This CDR3 is CASSFGRSNQPQHF. Written as DNA, the CDR3 is TGTGCCAGCAGCTTTGGCCGTAGCAATCAGCCCCAGCATTTT. The entire variable domain, with the rest obtained from reference TRBV13 and TRBJ1-5, is as follows: AAGVIQSPRHLIKEKRETATLKCYPIPRHDTVYWYQQGPGQDPQFLISFYEKMQSDKGSIPDRFSAQQFSDYHSELNMSSLELGDSALYFCASSFGRSNQPQHFGDGTRLSIL.

This clone has only a few counts. The chain uses TRBV4-1 and TRBJ1-2; 8 bases agree with TRBD1. The CDR3 sequence is 16 residues long. CDR1 MGHRA and CDR2 YSYEKL come from the germline V gene. The V gene end was trimmed by 4 bases and the J gene end by 4 bases; junction bases not matched to a gene: 11. The CDR3 bases are TGCGCCAGCAGCCGATATAACGGACAGGGACTCTATGGCTACACCTTC. This translates into CASSRYNGQGLYGYTF.

The chain links TRBV5-6 to TRBJ2-7; 8 bases map to TRBD1. Germline CDR1 is SGHDT and CDR2 is YYEEEE. With 5 bases clipped from V and 5 bases from J, the junction kept 3 bases outside the gene matches. The CDR3 loop spans 12 amino acids. CDR3 loop: CASRAGGHEQYF. The DNA for the CDR3 is TGTGCCAGCAGGGCAGGGGGCCACGAGCAGTACTTC.

The rearrangement joins TRBV25-1 to TRBJ2-7, with 8 positions matching TRBD1. CDR1 MGHDK and CDR2 SYGVNS come from the germline V gene. The CDR3 has 13 residues. V dropped 6 bases and J dropped 2; count of bases not matched to a gene: 3. CDR3: CASRQGETYEQYF. Written as DNA, the CDR3 is TGTGCCAGCAGACAGGGGGAGACCTACGAGCAGTACTTC.